This record covers a single T cell receptor beta chain. This sample is drawn from a study of Ad26.COV2.S vaccination and SARS-CoV-2 variants. Study as a whole: Recipients of Ad26.COV2.S got it intramuscularly, once or twice 56 days apart.

CDR1 and CDR2 from the germline V gene are MNHEY and SMNVEV (reference sequence). CDR3 size: 14 residues. J gave up 8 bases and V 8 bases, and 9 bases lay outside the gene matches. TCRdb keeps only in-frame clones here, not all; method: immunoSEQ multiplex PCR. The table includes more than 400,000 clones, roughly 87% detected once. Treatment of the sample: roughly 19 received Ad26.COV2.S at low or high dose, single or two shots; several received placebo; per-sample allocation not given. At day 63 after the first vaccine or placebo injection, samples were drawn. Based in Boston, the donor was an adult of 18-55 years.

The source material was peripheral blood, sampled in a trial of Ad26.COV2.S vaccine versus placebo. This clonotype originated in a person aged 18 to 65 who received the Ad26.COV2.S COVID-19 vaccine or a placebo. This rearrangement joins TRBV27 to TRBJ2-1, with 10 bases lining up with TRBD2. CDR3 region: CASLGTSAPDEQFF. In DNA form, the CDR3 reads TGTGCCAGCTTAGGGACTAGCGCTCCGGATGAGCAGTTCTTC.